The 12 T cell receptor beta chains given below trace back to one sample, sequenced in a study of T cells expressing NK-cell markers. Reprocessing the 5' RACE reads, TCRdb reports a single entry for every CDR3 protein and omits DNA. This table lists 350,000 to 500,000 distinct CDR3 sequences. The sequencing sample was made of blood T cells: a sorted CD56 or NKG2C T cell subset, CD4+ or CD8+ T cells, or bulk PBMC T cells (not recorded which). The receptors originated from a woman between 18 and 69 years old in good health.

The V call is TRBV7-8, the J call TRBJ1-6. This CDR3 is 14 amino acids long. CDR1 and CDR2 from the germline V gene are SGHVS and FQNEAQ. The chain's CDR3 is CASSLGQGISPLHF.

This chain links TRBV6-2 or TRBV6-3 with TRBJ2-1; TCRdb gives TRBD2 as the D gene, but with no DNA this cannot be confirmed. The CDR3 length is 15 residues. In germline, CDR1 is MNHEY, CDR2 SVGEGT. CDR3 sequence reads: CASSGGLNSKNEQFF.

The V call is TRBV12-3 or TRBV12-4, the J call TRBJ2-1. This CDR3 is built from 13 residues. The CDR3 sequence is CASSRSNGFEQFF.

The chain couples TRBV4-3 to TRBJ1-1; TCRdb selects TRBD1, and the lack of DNA leaves this call unchecked. Germline V lookup: CDR1 LGHNA, CDR2 YSLEER. The CDR3 runs to 15 residues. The CDR3 reads CASSQDRTGGAEAFF.

The chain has TRBV5-1 and TRBJ2-1. Germline lookup yields CDR1 SGHRS and CDR2 YFSETQ. The CDR3 has 14 residues. The CDR3 is CATSRGASYNEQFF. Full variable domain (remainder filled in from reference TRBV5-1 and TRBJ2-1): KAGVTQTPRYLIKTRGQQVTLSCSPISGHRSVSWYQQTPGQGLQFLFEYFSETQRNKGNFPGRFSGRQFSNSRSEMNVSTLELGDSALYLCATSRGASYNEQFFGPGTRLTVL.

V and J are TRBV28 and TRBJ1-5; checking the TCRdb D call of TRBD1 is not possible without DNA. The CDR3 sequence is 15 residues long. The germline V gene has CDR1 MDHEN and CDR2 SYDVKM. The chain's CDR3 is CASSPPRPTYQPQHF.

The chain joins TRBV19 to TRBJ2-3; with no DNA, the TCRdb D assignment of TRBD1 cannot be verified. This CDR3 spans 15 amino acids. The germline V gene has CDR1 LNHDA and CDR2 SQIVND (reference sequence). The CDR3 is CASSMPTGAADTQYF.

The V gene is TRBV20-1, the J gene TRBJ1-3; lacking DNA, the TRBD1 call made by TCRdb goes unchecked. Germline CDR1 reads DFQATT; CDR2 reads SNEGSKA (reference sequence). This CDR3 spans 15 amino acids. The CDR3 loop is CSALVKGARGNTIYF.

The chain is built from TRBV5-4 and TRBJ2-7; TCRdb outputs TRBD1, but without DNA this stays unchecked. The CDR3 contains 14 residues. Germline CDR1 and CDR2: SGHNT and YYREEE (reference sequence). The CDR3: CASSLAAHRGEQYF.

The gene calls are TRBV5-1 and TRBJ2-7; TCRdb names TRBD2, which stays unverified in the absence of DNA. Germline CDR1 is SGHRS and CDR2 is YFSETQ. The CDR3 loop spans 14 amino acids. CDR3 protein: CASSLASGVDEQYF.

The J gene is TRBJ2-7, the V gene TRBV12-3 or TRBV12-4; there is no DNA to check the TCRdb D call of TRBD1. The CDR3 runs 15 residues. The CDR3 region is CASSIRTGGPYEQYF.

The chain uses TRBV2 and TRBJ2-1; absent DNA, TCRdb's TRBD1 call cannot be checked. This CDR3 contains 15 residues. CDR1 SNHLY and CDR2 FYNNEI come from the germline V gene. CDR3 protein: CASGRGRFGVDEQFF.